This T cell receptor beta chain was obtained from a study of CD8+ T cells in alopecia areata. Study-level points and caveats: Scalp lesions, especially in alopecia totalis/universalis, had higher clonality than normal scalp. Mice showed clearer TCR sharing than patients did, a gap that was possibly HLA-related.

cDNA prepared by RNA extraction and subsequent reverse transcription served as the template for sequencing. Repertoires were generated with immunoSEQ multiplex PCR, while TCRdb's copy carries only in-frame clones and drops some. Among roughly 170,000 clones listed, approximately 59% were seen once. With regard to this clone: Its antigen is still unknown.

Specimens obtained from alopecia areata patients comprised lesional scalp punch biopsies and peripheral blood. This CDR3 is built from 15 residues. Looked up from germline, CDR1 is SGHRS and CDR2 is YFSETQ. Trimming removed 9 bases at V and 3 bases at J, with 18 bases between. The source of this sequence is a human donor with alopecia areata. The V and J genes are TRBV5-1 and TRBJ2-2; D is uncertain. The sample consisted of CD4+ T cells sorted from blood, taken at week 0. The CDR3 DNA sequence: TGCGCCACCACCACACAAGAACGGTACACCGGGGAGCTGTTTTTT. Its translation is CATTTQERYTGELFF.